This T cell receptor (beta chain) was found in a study of blood T cell repertoires in COVID-19. Study at large: The United States, Italy and Spain provided the acute and convalescent COVID-19 samples. T cells, B-cell-depleted T cells, or PBMCs provided the cDNA or gDNA that served as material.

V shed 3 bases, J shed 5 bases, and the junction held 5 bases outside the gene matches. The CDR3 contains 15 residues. Looked up from germline, CDR1 is SEHNR and CDR2 is FQNEAQ (reference sequence). Clones were sequenced by immunoSEQ multiplex PCR, and TCRdb holds only the in-frame ones, with some missing. This sample has 100,000 to 150,000 clones, with approximately 84% found just once. The clonotype was recovered from a woman of 80 years or more with acute or convalescent COVID-19. Specimen: peripheral blood. This chain links TRBV7-9 with TRBJ2-2; 8 bases agree with TRBD2. DNA of the CDR3: TGTGCCAGCAGCTTGAAGCGGGGGTGGACCGGGGAGCTGTTTTTT. Encoded protein: CASSLKRGWTGELFF.